This T cell receptor beta chain was observed in a study of shared clonotypes between healthy human individuals. Libraries were prepared by immunoSEQ multiplex PCR; TCRdb keeps only in-frame clonotypes and omits some of them. The sample shows 450,000 to 550,000 clones, 60% to 85% of them seen only once. This clone was observed at least ten times. Looked up from germline, CDR1 is LNHDA and CDR2 is SQIVND (reference sequence). J was trimmed by 8 bases and V by 6 bases; bases with no gene match: 9. The CDR3 covers 14 residues. The material sequenced was PBMCs. The sequence was collected from a woman aged 35 to 49 in good health. Some clones in this sample may be carry-over from other donors' samples. The V call is TRBV19, the J call TRBJ2-1; 8 bases agree with TRBD2. The CDR3 region is CASRREATLDEQFF. CDR3 nucleotides: TGTGCCAGTAGGCGGGAGGCTACCTTGGATGAGCAGTTCTTC.